These 20 T cell receptor beta chains were all obtained from the same sample, sequenced in a study of beta chain features in type 1 diabetes. Broader study findings: In every one of the four CD4+ subsets, TCRB CDR3s were moderately but significantly shorter in Type 1 diabetes patients.

No antigen is known for these receptors. Investigators reverse transcribed all isolated RNA, so they sequenced expressed TCRB transcripts. The data were produced by immunoSEQ multiplex PCR, yet TCRdb's version contains in-frame clones alone and is incomplete. The profile shows fewer than 300,000 clones, 20% of them singletons. The specimen was naive CD4+ T cells from blood. Receptors originate from a woman aged 35 to 49 with type 1 diabetes.

This rearrangement joins TRBV5-1 to TRBJ2-3, with 13 bases matching TRBD2. Looked up from germline, CDR1 is SGHRS and CDR2 is YFSETQ. CDR3 size: 17 residues. The ends lost 4 bases at V and 2 bases at J; junction bases unmatched: 7. The CDR3 reads CASSMGLAGIDTDTQYF. In DNA form, the CDR3 reads TGCGCCAGCAGCATGGGACTAGCGGGAATAGACACAGATACGCAGTATTTT. Looking up the rest from reference TRBV5-1 and TRBJ2-3 gives the full variable domain: KAGVTQTPRYLIKTRGQQVTLSCSPISGHRSVSWYQQTPGQGLQFLFEYFSETQRNKGNFPGRFSGRQFSNSRSEMNVSTLELGDSALYLCASSMGLAGIDTDTQYFGPGTRLTVL.

The sample holds a few counts of this clone. V usage is TRBV29-1 and J usage is TRBJ1-2; possibly TRBD1 for D (6 bases). V was clipped by 0 bases and J by 14 bases, with 22 bases between them. The V gene's germline CDR1 is SQVTM and CDR2 ANQGSEA. This CDR3 has 14 amino acids. The CDR3 protein is CSVEDRDRGHSGTF. The CDR3 DNA sequence: TGCAGCGTTGAAGATCGCGACCGGGGACACTCGGGGACCTTC.

The CDR3 is CASSLEEQGDTEAFF. The CDR3 DNA follows: TGTGCCAGCAGTTTGGAGGAACAGGGTGACACTGAAGCTTTCTTT. The chain is built from TRBV28 and TRBJ1-1; D is perhaps TRBD1 (6 bases). CDR3 size: 15 residues. CDR1 and CDR2 from the germline V gene are MDHEN and SYDVKM. V was trimmed by 3 bases and J by 3 bases, leaving 14 bases between them.

J is TRBJ1-5 and V is TRBV29-1; 8 bases match TRBD1. This CDR3 region has 13 residues. The germline CDR1 and CDR2 sequences are SQVTM and ANQGSEA. Unmatched junction bases numbered 7, after V lost 7 bases and J lost 5 bases. The CDR3 region is CSAAQGEDQPQHF. The CDR3 coding sequence is TGCAGCGCGGCACAGGGGGAAGATCAGCCCCAGCATTTT.

J is TRBJ1-5 and V is TRBV9, with D possibly TRBD1 on 5 matching bases. Germline loops: CDR1 SGDLS, CDR2 YYNGEE. Trimming removed 4 bases at V and 6 bases at J, with 20 bases between. This CDR3 has 16 amino acids. The CDR3 DNA sequence: TGTGCCAGCAGCAAAAGGGGACCCGGGAGGAGTCAGCCCCAGCATTTT. Protein product: CASSKRGPGRSQPQHF.

The rearrangement joins TRBV5-4 to TRBJ2-5, with TRBD1 matching 7 bases. Germline V gives CDR1 SGHNT, CDR2 YYREEE (reference sequence). CDR3 length equals 14 residues. Losses at the gene ends were 3 bases for V and 1 base for J; bases not matched to a gene: 3. Written as DNA, the CDR3 is TGTGCCAGCAGCTCACAGGGGAGCCAAGAGACCCAGTACTTC. This codes for CASSSQGSQETQYF.

The chain uses TRBV19 and TRBJ2-1, with TRBD1 matching over 11 bases. CDR3 length: 15 residues. Germline-derived CDR1 and CDR2 are LNHDA and SQIVND (reference sequence). Trimming took 4 bases from V and 9 from J; bases not matched to a gene: 8. The CDR3 DNA reads as TGTGCCAGTAGTACCGGGACAGGGGGTTACGGTGAGCAGTTCTTC. It yields the protein CASSTGTGGYGEQFF.

This clone appeared a few times. One junction end does not reproduce the germline sequence, and a read error may be involved. The chain employs TRBV11-2 and TRBJ2-1; D gene unclear. The CDR3 is made up of 16 amino acids. Per the germline V gene, CDR1 is SGHAT and CDR2 is FQNNGV. CDR3 residues: CASTKIREISTNGQFF. CDR3 DNA: TGTGCCAGCACCAAGATCCGAGAAATCTCAACCAATGGGCAGTTCTTC.

The chain uses TRBV14 and TRBJ1-6; no clear D gene. The CDR3 has 15 amino acids. The germline V gene has CDR1 SGHDN and CDR2 FVKESK. V lost 1 base, J lost 5 bases, and 9 bases lay in between. CDR3 amino acids: CASSQGQVNNSPLHF. In nucleotides, the CDR3 is TGTGCCAGCAGCCAAGGGCAGGTTAATAATTCACCCCTCCACTTT.

The V gene is TRBV30, the J gene TRBJ1-2, with a weak D call TRBD1 (5 bases). Germline lookup yields CDR1 GTSNPN and CDR2 SVGIG (reference sequence). V lost 3 bases and J 4 bases, leaving 18 bases between the germline ends. CDR3 length: 15 amino acids. The CDR3: CAWRPGNQHSYGYTF. The CDR3 DNA sequence: TGTGCCTGGAGGCCAGGGAACCAACATTCCTATGGCTACACCTTC.

V and J are TRBV30 and TRBJ1-2; 7 nucleotides align to TRBD1. V gave up 3 bases and J gave up 7 bases; unmatched junction bases: 11. Per the germline V gene, CDR1 is GTSNPN and CDR2 is SVGIG (reference sequence). The CDR3 is 14 amino acids. This CDR3 is CAWRFTEGAGGYTF. In DNA form, the CDR3 reads TGTGCCTGGAGGTTCACCGAGGGGGCCGGTGGCTACACCTTC.

The chain links TRBV29-1 to TRBJ1-3; 7 bases map to TRBD1. The V gene end was trimmed by 7 bases and the J gene end by 6 bases; junction bases not matched to a gene: 9. The CDR3 consists of 13 residues. Germline loops: CDR1 SQVTM, CDR2 ANQGSEA. CDR3 in DNA: TGCAGCGGCGGGACAGTTGGGTCAAACACCATATATTTT. Protein product: CSGGTVGSNTIYF.

V and J are TRBV28 and TRBJ1-4, with D possibly matching TRBD1 (5 bases). Trimming pared 4 bases from V and 8 bases from J, leaving 11 bases between. The CDR3 has 13 residues. Germline loops: CDR1 MDHEN, CDR2 SYDVKM. The CDR3 loop reads CASSWQGDEKLFF. The CDR3 DNA is TGTGCCAGCAGTTGGCAGGGCGACGAAAAACTGTTTTTT.

V is TRBV29-1 and J is TRBJ1-1; D is unclear. V dropped 8 bases and J dropped 0 bases, with 16 bases sitting between them. The CDR3 covers 14 residues. The germline V gene encodes CDR1 SQVTM and CDR2 ANQGSEA. The CDR3 loop reads CSSRRSHVNTEAFF. CDR3 bases: TGCAGCTCTCGAAGGAGCCATGTGAACACTGAAGCTTTCTTT.

This clone has a handful of counts. This chain joins TRBV5-4 and TRBJ1-2; the match to TRBD1 covers 7 bases. Germline trimming cut 3 bases from V and 8 bases from J; bases unmatched to any gene: 13. The germline gives CDR1 SGHNT, CDR2 YYREEE (reference sequence). The CDR3 contains 15 residues. The CDR3 loop reads CASSSGEGASYGYTF. In DNA form, the CDR3 reads TGTGCCAGCAGCTCTGGAGAGGGGGCGAGCTACGGCTACACCTTC.

This clone was counted only a few times. This rearrangement joins TRBV5-1 to TRBJ2-7; D gene unclear. V was clipped by 4 bases and J by 0 bases, with 11 bases between them. CDR1 and CDR2 from the germline V gene are SGHRS and YFSETQ. This CDR3 comprises 14 residues. This CDR3 reads CASSTAVSSYEQYF. For the CDR3, the DNA is TGCGCCAGCAGCACCGCGGTCTCCTCCTACGAGCAGTACTTC.

The chain has TRBV28 and TRBJ1-6, with D perhaps matching TRBD1 (6 bases). CDR3 length equals 15 residues. Germline loops: CDR1 MDHEN, CDR2 SYDVKM. V lost 7 bases and J lost 7, with 17 bases in between. This CDR3 reads CASIPSGQGNSPLHF. In DNA form, the CDR3 reads TGTGCCAGCATCCCCTCCGGGCAGGGGAATTCACCCCTCCACTTT.

In its sample, this clone was seen once. The CDR3 DNA reads TGTGCCAGCACGAGGGGACTACCGAACACCGGGGAGCTGTTTTTT. This sequence encodes CASTRGLPNTGELFF. This sequence joins TRBV6-5 and TRBJ2-2, with 7 bases identical to TRBD2. Per germline, CDR1 MNHEY and CDR2 SVGAGI. The CDR3 totals 15 residues. Germline trimming cut 7 bases from V and 0 bases from J; bases unmatched to any gene: 5.

This clone was counted a few times. The chain is built from TRBV2 and TRBJ1-2; tentatively, D is TRBD1 (5 bases). The germline V gene has CDR1 SNHLY and CDR2 FYNNEI. The V end lost 2 bases, the J end lost 5 bases, and 15 bases lay between the germline ends. CDR3 size: 15 residues. The CDR3 region is CASSERSLGVYGYTF. CDR3 coding DNA: TGTGCCAGCAGTGAAAGGTCCCTAGGGGTTTATGGCTACACCTTC.

The chain combines TRBV7-2 with TRBJ2-4; D is possibly TRBD1 (5 bases). Germline lookup yields CDR1 SGHTA and CDR2 FQGNSA. The CDR3 loop spans 14 amino acids. V lost 3 bases, J lost 8 bases, and 14 bases lay in between. DNA of the CDR3: TGTGCCAGCAGCTTTGCAGGGCGTAGGGACATTCAGTACTTC. It yields the protein CASSFAGRRDIQYF.